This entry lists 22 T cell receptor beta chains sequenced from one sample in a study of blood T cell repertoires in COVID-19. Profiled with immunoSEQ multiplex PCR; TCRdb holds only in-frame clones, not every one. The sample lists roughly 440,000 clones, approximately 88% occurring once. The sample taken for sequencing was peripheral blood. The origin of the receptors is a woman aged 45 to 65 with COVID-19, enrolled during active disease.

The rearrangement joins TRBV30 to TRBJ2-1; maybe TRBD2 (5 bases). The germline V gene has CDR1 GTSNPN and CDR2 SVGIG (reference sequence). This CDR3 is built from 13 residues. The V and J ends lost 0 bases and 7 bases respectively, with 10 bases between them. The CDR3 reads CAWSVGRGNEQFF. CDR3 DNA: TGTGCCTGGAGTGTAGGGAGAGGGAATGAGCAGTTCTTC.

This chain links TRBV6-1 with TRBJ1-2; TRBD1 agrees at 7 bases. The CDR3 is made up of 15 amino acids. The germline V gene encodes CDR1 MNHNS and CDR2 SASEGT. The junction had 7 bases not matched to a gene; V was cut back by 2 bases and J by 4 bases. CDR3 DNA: TGTGCCAGCAGTGAATTTCCCCCAGGGGGCTATGGCTACACCTTC. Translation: CASSEFPPGGYGYTF.

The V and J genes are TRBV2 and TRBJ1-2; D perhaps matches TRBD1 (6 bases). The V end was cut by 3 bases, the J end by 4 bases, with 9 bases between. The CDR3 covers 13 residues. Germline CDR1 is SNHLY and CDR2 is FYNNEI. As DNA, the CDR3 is TGTGCCAGCAGTGAGGAAGGGGGCTATGGCTACACCTTC. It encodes CASSEEGGYGYTF.

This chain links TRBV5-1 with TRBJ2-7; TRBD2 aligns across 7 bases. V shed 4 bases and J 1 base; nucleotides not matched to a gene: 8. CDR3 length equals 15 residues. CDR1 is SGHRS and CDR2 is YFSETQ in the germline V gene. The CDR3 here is CASSRDYVVSYEQYF. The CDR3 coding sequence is TGCGCCAGCAGCCGGGACTACGTAGTGTCCTACGAGCAGTACTTC. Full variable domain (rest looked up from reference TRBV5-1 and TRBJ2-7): KAGVTQTPRYLIKTRGQQVTLSCSPISGHRSVSWYQQTPGQGLQFLFEYFSETQRNKGNFPGRFSGRQFSNSRSEMNVSTLELGDSALYLCASSRDYVVSYEQYFGPGTRLTVT.

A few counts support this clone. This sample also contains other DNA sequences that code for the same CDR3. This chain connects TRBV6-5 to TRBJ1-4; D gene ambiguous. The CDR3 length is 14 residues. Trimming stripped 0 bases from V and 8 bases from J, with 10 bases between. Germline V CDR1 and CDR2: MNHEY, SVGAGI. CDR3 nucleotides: TGTGCCAGCAGTTACTCTCGGCTAGGAGAAAAACTGTTTTTT. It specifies CASSYSRLGEKLFF.

The CDR3 protein is CASSLPDYDQETQYF. The CDR3 DNA reads as TGTGCCAGCAGCTTACCCGACTATGATCAAGAGACCCAGTACTTC. This rearrangement joins TRBV11-2 to TRBJ2-5; possibly TRBD2 for D (5 bases). Trimming shortened V by 2 bases and J by 2 bases, and 12 bases separated the two germline ends. Germline CDR1 is SGHAT and CDR2 is FQNNGV. This CDR3 region has 15 residues.

The CDR3 sequence: CAWGQGLNTEAFF. For the CDR3, the DNA is TGTGCCTGGGGACAGGGGCTGAACACTGAAGCTTTCTTT. The V gene is TRBV30, the J gene TRBJ1-1; 9 positions match TRBD1. Germline lookup yields CDR1 GTSNPN and CDR2 SVGIG (reference sequence). This CDR3 region has 13 residues. Unmatched junction bases numbered 1, after V lost 5 bases and J lost 0 bases.

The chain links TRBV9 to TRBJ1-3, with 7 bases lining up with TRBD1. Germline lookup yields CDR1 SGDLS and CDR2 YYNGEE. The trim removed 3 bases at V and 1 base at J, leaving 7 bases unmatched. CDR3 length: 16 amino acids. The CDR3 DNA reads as TGTGCCAGCAGCGCCCTTGCAGGGGGTTCTGGAAACACCATATATTTT. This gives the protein CASSALAGGSGNTIYF.

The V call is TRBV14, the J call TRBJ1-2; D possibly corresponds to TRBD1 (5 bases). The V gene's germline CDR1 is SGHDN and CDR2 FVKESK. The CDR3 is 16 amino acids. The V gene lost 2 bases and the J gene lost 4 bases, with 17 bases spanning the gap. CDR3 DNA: TGTGCCAGCAGCCAAAAGCAGGGATCTCTCGGCTATGGCTACACCTTC. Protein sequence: CASSQKQGSLGYGYTF.

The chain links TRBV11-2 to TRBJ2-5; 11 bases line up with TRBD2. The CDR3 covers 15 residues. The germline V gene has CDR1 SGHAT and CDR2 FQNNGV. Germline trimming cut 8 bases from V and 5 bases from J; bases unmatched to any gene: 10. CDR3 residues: CASGIAGGLSETQYF. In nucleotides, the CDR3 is TGTGCCAGCGGCATAGCGGGGGGGCTTTCGGAGACCCAGTACTTC.

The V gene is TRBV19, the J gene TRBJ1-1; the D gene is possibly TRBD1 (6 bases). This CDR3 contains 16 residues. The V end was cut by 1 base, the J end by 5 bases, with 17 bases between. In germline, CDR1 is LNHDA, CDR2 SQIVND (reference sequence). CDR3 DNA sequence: TGTGCCAGTAGTATAGTATTGCGGGGGCTAAGGACTGAAGCTTTCTTT. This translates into CASSIVLRGLRTEAFF.

This CDR3 reads CASSFPHLAGDDSYEQYF. The CDR3 bases are TGCGCCAGCAGCTTCCCTCACTTAGCGGGGGACGACTCCTACGAGCAGTACTTC. The rearrangement joins TRBV5-1 to TRBJ2-7, with 9 bases lining up with TRBD2. The CDR3 spans 18 residues. CDR1 is SGHRS and CDR2 is YFSETQ in the germline V gene. V lost 2 bases and J lost 0; bases outside the gene matches: 12.

The CDR3 is CASSSQETASYEQYF. The CDR3 DNA follows: TGTGCCAGTAGTAGCCAGGAGACAGCTTCCTACGAGCAGTACTTC. This chain joins TRBV19 and TRBJ2-7; TRBD1 is a possible D gene (5 bases). CDR1 and CDR2 from the germline V gene are LNHDA and SQIVND (reference sequence). CDR3 size: 15 residues. V was pared by 4 bases and J by 1 base, with 14 bases between. Looking up the rest from reference TRBV19 and TRBJ2-7 gives the full variable domain: DGGITQSPKYLFRKEGQNVTLSCEQNLNHDAMYWYRQDPGQGLRLIYYSQIVNDFQKGDIAEGYSVSREKKESFPLTVTSAQKNPTAFYLCASSSQETASYEQYFGPGTRLTVT.

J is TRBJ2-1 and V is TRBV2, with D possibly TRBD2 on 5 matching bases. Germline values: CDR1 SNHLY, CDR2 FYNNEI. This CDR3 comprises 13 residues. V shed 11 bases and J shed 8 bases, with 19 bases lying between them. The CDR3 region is CAARPREEDEQFF. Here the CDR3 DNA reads TGTGCCGCCCGGCCGAGGGAAGAGGATGAGCAGTTCTTC.

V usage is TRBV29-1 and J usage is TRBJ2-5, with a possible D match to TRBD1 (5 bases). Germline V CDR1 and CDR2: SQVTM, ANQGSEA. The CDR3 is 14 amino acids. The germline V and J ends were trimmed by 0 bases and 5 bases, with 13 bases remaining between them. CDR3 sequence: CSVEDQGVGETQYF. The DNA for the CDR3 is TGCAGCGTTGAAGATCAAGGGGTCGGGGAGACCCAGTACTTC.

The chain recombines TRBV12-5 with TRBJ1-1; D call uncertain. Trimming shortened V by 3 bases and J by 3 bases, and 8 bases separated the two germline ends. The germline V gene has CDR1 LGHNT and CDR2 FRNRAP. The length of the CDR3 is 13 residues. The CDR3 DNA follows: TGTGCTAGTGGTTTTCTAACTGACACTGAAGCTTTCTTT. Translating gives CASGFLTDTEAFF.

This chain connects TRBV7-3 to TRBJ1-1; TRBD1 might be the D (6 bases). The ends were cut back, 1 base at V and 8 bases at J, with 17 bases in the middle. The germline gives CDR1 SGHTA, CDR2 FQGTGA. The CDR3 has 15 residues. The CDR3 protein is CASSLIPRTEIEAFF. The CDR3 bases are TGTGCCAGCAGCTTAATCCCACGGACAGAGATCGAAGCTTTCTTT.

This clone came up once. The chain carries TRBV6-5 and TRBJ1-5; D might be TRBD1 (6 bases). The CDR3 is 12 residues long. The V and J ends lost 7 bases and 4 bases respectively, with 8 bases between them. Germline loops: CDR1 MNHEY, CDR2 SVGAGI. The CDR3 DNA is TGTGCCAGCATAACAGGGAATCAGCCCCAGCATTTT. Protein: CASITGNQPQHF.

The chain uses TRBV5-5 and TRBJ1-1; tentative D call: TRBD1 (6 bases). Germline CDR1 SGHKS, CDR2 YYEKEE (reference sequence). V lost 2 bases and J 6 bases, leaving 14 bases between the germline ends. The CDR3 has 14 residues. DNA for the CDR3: TGTGCCAGCAGCTTCCGGGACCCAGGGGCTGAAGCTTTCTTT. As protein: CASSFRDPGAEAFF.

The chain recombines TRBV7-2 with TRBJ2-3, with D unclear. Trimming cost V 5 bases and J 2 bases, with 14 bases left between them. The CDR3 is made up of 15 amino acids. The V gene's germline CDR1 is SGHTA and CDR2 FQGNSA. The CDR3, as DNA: TGTGCCAGCAGCCCGAGTAGCCTTTTCACAGATACGCAGTATTTT. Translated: CASSPSSLFTDTQYF. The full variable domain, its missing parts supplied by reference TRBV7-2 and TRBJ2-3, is GAGVSQSPSNKVTEKGKDVELRCDPISGHTALYWYRQSLGQGLEFLIYFQGNSAPDKSGLPSDRFSAERTGGSVSTLTIQRTQQEDSAVYLCASSPSSLFTDTQYFGPGTRLTVL.

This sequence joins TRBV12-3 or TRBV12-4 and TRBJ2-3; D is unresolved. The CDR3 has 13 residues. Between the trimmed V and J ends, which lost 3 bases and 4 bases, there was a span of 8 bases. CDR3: CASSLILADTQYF. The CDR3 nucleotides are TGTGCCAGCAGTTTGATATTAGCAGATACGCAGTATTTT.

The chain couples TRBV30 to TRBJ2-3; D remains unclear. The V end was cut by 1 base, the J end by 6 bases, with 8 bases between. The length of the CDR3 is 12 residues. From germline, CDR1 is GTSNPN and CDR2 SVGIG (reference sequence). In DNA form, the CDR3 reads TGTGCCTGGAGTGAAATACGGGATACGCAGTATTTT. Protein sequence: CAWSEIRDTQYF.